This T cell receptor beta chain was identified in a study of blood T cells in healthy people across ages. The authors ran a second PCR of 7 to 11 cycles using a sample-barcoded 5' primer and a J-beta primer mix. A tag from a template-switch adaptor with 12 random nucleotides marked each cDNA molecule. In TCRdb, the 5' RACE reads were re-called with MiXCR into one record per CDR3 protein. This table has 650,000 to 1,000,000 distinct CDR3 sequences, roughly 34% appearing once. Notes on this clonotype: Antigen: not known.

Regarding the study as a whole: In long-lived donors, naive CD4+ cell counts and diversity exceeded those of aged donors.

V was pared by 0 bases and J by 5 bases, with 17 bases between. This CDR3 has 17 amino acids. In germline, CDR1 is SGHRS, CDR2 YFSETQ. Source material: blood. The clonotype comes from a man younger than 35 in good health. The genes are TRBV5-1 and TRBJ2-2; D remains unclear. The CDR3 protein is CASSLGNPQARTGELFF. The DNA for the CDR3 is TGCGCCAGCAGCTTGGGGAACCCGCAGGCTCGGACCGGGGAGCTGTTTTTT.